The T cell receptor (beta chain) described here comes from a study of blood T cell repertoires in COVID-19. The CDR3 extends over 15 amino acids. CDR1 is LNHDA, CDR2 SQIVND, per germline (reference sequence). Trimming cost V 5 bases and J 5 bases, with 18 bases left between them. Data came from immunoSEQ multiplex PCR; TCRdb stores just in-frame clones and leaves some out. The sample contains 100,000 to 150,000 clones, approximately 87% of which appear only once. Sequencing was performed on peripheral blood. The V call is TRBV19, the J call TRBJ1-2, with D maybe TRBD1 (6 bases). This receptor was taken from a woman in her sixties or seventies with acute or convalescent COVID-19. CDR3 bases: TGTGCCAGTAGTCTCCTCCCTTTAGGACAGTATGGCTACACCTTC. Translation gives CASSLLPLGQYGYTF.